This T cell receptor beta chain was obtained from a study of beta chain features in type 1 diabetes. Turning to this clone: The antigen is unknown.

Purity of each sorted population was above 95%. The whole isolated RNA underwent reverse transcription, so sequencing captured expressed TCRB transcripts. Data came from immunoSEQ multiplex PCR; TCRdb stores just in-frame clones and leaves some out. This table has about 150,000 clones, approximately 8.1% appearing once. Findings of the study overall: Possible PCR preference for shorter templates applied equally to patients and controls.

The CDR3 is 16 amino acids. The germline V gene encodes CDR1 MNHEY and CDR2 SVGAGI. V gave up 0 bases and J gave up 5 bases; unmatched junction bases: 6. This chain joins TRBV6-5 and TRBJ2-2; 7 nucleotides align to TRBD1. The sequenced sample consisted of central memory CD4+ T cells from blood. The clonotype originates from a man younger than 35 in good health. CDR3 protein: CASSYSVGTATGELFF. The CDR3 DNA reads TGTGCCAGCAGTTACTCGGTCGGGACAGCTACCGGGGAGCTGTTTTTT.